Listed below are T cell receptor beta chains from one sample, sequenced in a study of T cells in Graves' hyperthyroidism and ophthalmopathy. TCRdb independently ran MiXCR on the multiplex PCR reads; one entry per CDR3 protein. The sample shows under 350,000 distinct CDR3 sequences, more than 15% of them seen only once. What was sequenced was blood. The receptor set was obtained from an older woman with Graves' ophthalmopathy. Both conserved end residues are part of each CDR3. The D gene is left open where the match is weak. Not all rows give a size; the values are once, few, many and, for expanded clones, a class.

TGTGCCACATCCAGGACGAGAAACACTGAAGCTTTCTTT CATSRTRNTEAFF . TRBJ1-1 TRBV6-1 few
TGCGCCAGCAGCTCAGGAGGGTTGGCTGGAAACACCATATATTTT CASSSGGLAGNTIYF . TRBJ1-3 TRBV5-1 .
TGCAGTCCAAAACGGGGGAACACTGAAGCTTTCTTT CSPKRGNTEAFF . TRBJ1-1 TRBV20-1 .
TGTGCCAGCAGCTTAGCGGGGGCCAGGAACACTGAAGCTTTCTTT CASSLAGARNTEAFF . TRBJ1-1 TRBV7-9 .
TGTGCCGGCAGCCCCCTTGAAGGGTACTATGGCTACACCTTC CAGSPLEGYYGYTF . TRBJ1-2 TRBV2 .
TGTGCCAGCAGTTTCTCGGGTCTTCAAGAGACCCAGTACTTC CASSFSGLQETQYF . TRBJ2-5 TRBV6-2/TRBV6-3 many
TGTGCCAGCAGTTTAGGGAGACAGGGCCGGGAGTTCTTC CASSLGRQGREFF TRBD1 TRBJ2-1 TRBV12-3/TRBV12-4 .
TGCGCCAGCAGCGAGGGACAGTACTCTACTAACTATGGCTACACCTTC CASSEGQYSTNYGYTF TRBD1 TRBJ1-2 TRBV4-1 few
TGTGCCAGCAGTTACTCCCCTTGGGCCTCATCTAGCACAGATACGCAGTATTTT CASSYSPWASSSTDTQYF . TRBJ2-3 TRBV6-2/TRBV6-3 .
TGCGCCAGCAGCACAGGGACCGCGGCTTACTATGGCTACACCTTC CASSTGTAAYYGYTF . TRBJ1-2 TRBV5-1 many
TGTGCCAGCAGCGGGACAGGGATCTCCGGGGCCAACGTCCTGACTTTC CASSGTGISGANVLTF TRBD1 TRBJ2-6 TRBV5-6 .
TGTGCCAGCAGAAGGACAGGGGCCTACGAGCAGTACTTC CASRRTGAYEQYF TRBD1 TRBJ2-7 TRBV11-1 many
TGTGCCAGCAGCTTACAGCAGGGGGCACGGGCTTTCTTT CASSLQQGARAFF TRBD1 TRBJ1-1 TRBV7-9 .
TGTGCCAGCAGCTTGCCTTCTTCCAATACGCAGTATTTT CASSLPSSNTQYF . TRBJ2-3 TRBV5-6 .
TGTGCCAGCAGACTCGGACTGAACAATGAGCAGTTCTTC CASRLGLNNEQFF . TRBJ2-1 TRBV2 many
TGTGCCAGCAGCTTAAGTAAAACGAGGAACACCTGGGAGCTGTTTTTT CASSLSKTRNTWELFF . TRBJ2-2 TRBV11-3 few
TGTGCCAGCAGCGGAGAGGACCGGGGAAACACCATATATTTT CASSGEDRGNTIYF . TRBJ1-3 TRBV7-9 .
TGTGCCAGCAGCGTAGGAGCATTCAGCACAGATACGCAGTATTTT CASSVGAFSTDTQYF . TRBJ2-3 TRBV9 .
TGTGCCAGCAGCCTATCTCGGGACAGGGGGCGCGGATATGGCTACACCTTC CASSLSRDRGRGYGYTF TRBD1 TRBJ1-2 TRBV7-9 many
TGCAGTGCTGGAACAGGGGGCGCGTATGAGCAGTTCTTC CSAGTGGAYEQFF TRBD1 TRBJ2-1 TRBV20-1 many
TGTGCCAGCAGCCTCTCGGACTTCTTTGGAGAGACCCAGTACTTC CASSLSDFFGETQYF . TRBJ2-5 TRBV9 few
TGTGCCAGTAACGGATCGGCAGGCTATGAGCAGTTCTTC CASNGSAGYEQFF . TRBJ2-1 TRBV19 .
TGTGCCAGTATTTGGCCAGGGGGAAACACTGAAGCTTTCTTT CASIWPGGNTEAFF TRBD1 TRBJ1-1 TRBV19 few
TGCAGTGCCCCGGGACTAGCGGGATACCAAGAGACCCAGTACTTC CSAPGLAGYQETQYF TRBD2 TRBJ2-5 TRBV20-1 .
TGTGCCAGCAGCTTAGAGGATCCGGGACTAGCGGGCCTGTTTCACAATGAGCAGTTCTTC CASSLEDPGLAGLFHNEQFF TRBD2 TRBJ2-1 TRBV11-1 .
TGTGCCACCCGGACAGAAATCTCCTACGAGCAGTACTTC CATRTEISYEQYF . TRBJ2-7 TRBV24-1 .
TGTGCCAGCAGCTTAGGGGCTAGAGGGGAGACCCAGTACTTC CASSLGARGETQYF . TRBJ2-5 TRBV11-3 many
TGTGCCAGCAGGCAACAGGGGATCAATTCACCCCTCCACTTT CASRQQGINSPLHF TRBD1 TRBJ1-6 TRBV6-2/TRBV6-3 few
TGTGCCAGCAGTTACACGGACTCCTATGGCTACACCTTC CASSYTDSYGYTF . TRBJ1-2 TRBV6-2/TRBV6-3 few
TGCAGTGCTAGAGTACCGGGCCGAAGCTCCTACGAGCAGTACTTC CSARVPGRSSYEQYF . TRBJ2-7 TRBV20-1 .
TGCGCCAGCAGCCCGGCAGGCCAGTCCTACGAGCAGTACTTC CASSPAGQSYEQYF . TRBJ2-7 TRBV5-1 many
TGCGCCAGCAGCTCGGGGACTTTCTACAGCGATGAGCAGTTCTTC CASSSGTFYSDEQFF . TRBJ2-1 TRBV5-1 .
TGTGCCAGCAGCCCAAGGCAGGGGGCGGTAAGCAATCAGCCCCAGCATTTT CASSPRQGAVSNQPQHF TRBD1 TRBJ1-5 TRBV4-2 .
TGTGCCAGCAGCCCCAGGGTTCAGGGGGGAAAACTGTTTTTT CASSPRVQGGKLFF TRBD1 TRBJ1-4 TRBV12-3/TRBV12-4 many
TGTGCCAGCAGTTTAGGGGGATGGTTACTGTTTTTT CASSLGGWLLFF . TRBJ1-4 TRBV12-3/TRBV12-4 many
TGTGCCAGCAGCTTGGCGGGACGGATTGAAAAACTGTTTTTT CASSLAGRIEKLFF . TRBJ1-4 TRBV5-5 few
TGTGCCAGCGGCCCAGACCGCCAGAATCCGTTCTTC CASGPDRQNPFF . TRBJ2-1 TRBV12-3/TRBV12-4 .
TGTGCCAGCAGTAAACTCCAGGCCGGGCGCGAGCAGTACTTC CASSKLQAGREQYF . TRBJ2-7 TRBV6-1 many
TGCAGTGCTAGGTGGGGCTCCTACAATGAGCAGTTCTTC CSARWGSYNEQFF . TRBJ2-1 TRBV20-1 .
TGTGCCAGCAGCTTGGCGACAGGGGGACGCGAGCAGTACTTC CASSLATGGREQYF TRBD1 TRBJ2-7 TRBV5-4 .
TGCGCCAGCAGCCAGACCGGGACAGGAGGCGAAAAACTGTTTTTT CASSQTGTGGEKLFF TRBD1 TRBJ1-4 TRBV4-1 few
TGCAGTGCTAGAGTGACAGGGGGGACTGAAGCTTTCTTT CSARVTGGTEAFF TRBD1 TRBJ1-1 TRBV20-1 many
TGTGCCAGCAGCCTCAGACAGGGTATGAATGAGCAGTTCTTC CASSLRQGMNEQFF TRBD1 TRBJ2-1 TRBV11-1 many
TGTGCCAGCAGCCTGGGGGGGGCTTATTCACCCCTCCACTTT CASSLGGAYSPLHF . TRBJ1-6 TRBV9 .
TGCAGCGTCAACGGGGGACAGGGTACCCACGAGCAGTACTTC CSVNGGQGTHEQYF TRBD1 TRBJ2-7 TRBV29-1 .